This T cell receptor (beta chain) was identified during a study of T cell repertoires in cytomegalovirus infection (dated by TCRdb to between 2018 and 2021). Regarding the study in general: Recently identified HLA-C-restricted CMV epitopes, whose presentation resists viral immunomodulation, were targeted by peptide stimulations together with well-studied HLA-B-restricted epitopes. Donor HLA type was relevant to the analysis, as public TCR beta signatures indicated carriage of CMV infection together with the matching HLA type.

Overall results and qualifications from the work: The ex vivo response was dominated by HLA-C-restricted CMV-specific TCR beta clonotypes, which also provided the single most frequent clonotype in two of eight donors. Carriers of CMV infection plus the relevant HLA type were discriminated by the cumulative frequency of public TCR beta family members in the study cohort and in an independent approximately 360-donor cohort.

Compared with germline, V lacks 6 bases and J lacks 4 bases; bases without a gene match: 9. The CDR3, from cysteine to phenylalanine, totals 15 residues. Only the CDR3 DNA stays, 45 bases, in frame from base 1. Via the germline V gene (reference sequence), CDR1 is LNHDA and CDR2 SQIVND. As concerns this clonotype: The antigen it binds to is not known. No base quality information exists; no much larger clone differs at one position.

Reading the label with the study, this specimen's treatment or condition is: in vitro stimulation with specific CMV peptide epitopes to enrich CMV-specific T cells. The sequencer was an Illumina HiSeq 1500. TCRdb reprocessed the public reads (quality trimming at Q25 with fastp, clone calling with MiXCR) and kept in-frame beta chains. For every CDR3 protein sequence, its rows merge into one entry that carries the most common genes and DNA. This sample is represented by approximately 910,000 distinct CDR3 sequences; around a third of them were singletons. The ten largest make up roughly an eighth of the sample.

In this chain, TRBV19 is recombined with TRBJ1-2; 9 central bases correspond to TRBD1. The clonotype originates from a human donor in good health (CMV status not recorded). Some clones in this sample may be carry-over from other donors' samples. The sequences come from cultured CD8+ T cells from PBMCs, collected from culture after CMV antigen stimulation. This receptor has the CDR3 CASSTGQGYTYGYTF. The DNA sequence is as follows: TGTGCCAGTAGCACGGGACAGGGTTATACCTATGGCTACACCTTC.